A single sample is the source of the 17 T cell receptor beta chains below, sequenced in a study of blood T cell repertoires in COVID-19. Assay: immunoSEQ multiplex PCR; the TCRdb copy retains only in-frame clones and omits some. The table includes about 250,000 clones, about 91% detected once. Material for sequencing was peripheral blood. These TCRs come from a woman aged 25 to 39 with COVID-19, enrolled during active disease.

This chain links TRBV6-2 or TRBV6-3 with TRBJ1-1, with D possibly matching TRBD1 (5 bases). Germline V lookup: CDR1 MNHEY, CDR2 SVGEGT. Deletions cut 4 bases from V and 3 bases from J, with 12 bases between. The CDR3 runs 14 residues. CDR3 nucleotides: TGTGCCAGCAGTTCCCCAGGGTTCGACACTGAAGCTTTCTTT. Protein: CASSSPGFDTEAFF.

Points on this clone: The sample holds other DNA sequences that translate to the same CDR3. For the CDR3, the DNA is TGTGCCAGCAGTTCCCCAGGGGGCTATGGCTACACCTTC. This codes for CASSSPGGYGYTF. The J gene is TRBJ1-2, the V gene TRBV6-5; 7 bases align to TRBD1. Germline V lookup: CDR1 MNHEY, CDR2 SVGAGI. Losses at the gene ends were 4 bases for V and 4 bases for J; bases not matched to a gene: 3. There are 13 residues in the CDR3.

This chain connects TRBV11-3 to TRBJ2-5; 11 bases agree with TRBD2. Unmatched junction bases numbered 2, after V lost 6 bases and J lost 2 bases. There are 14 residues in the CDR3. CDR1 and CDR2 (germline): SGHNT, YENEEA. CDR3 coding DNA: TGTGCCAGCAGTCGGACTAGCGGGCAAGAGACCCAGTACTTC. Its protein product is CASSRTSGQETQYF.

This clone was found a few times. CDR3: CASQPVIGGNEQFF. Written as DNA, the CDR3 is TGCGCCAGCCAACCCGTGATCGGAGGCAATGAGCAGTTCTTC. This chain joins TRBV4-3 and TRBJ2-1; D may be TRBD2 (5 bases). This CDR3 has 14 residues. Germline values: CDR1 LGHNA, CDR2 YSLEER. V was pared by 8 bases and J by 6 bases, with 17 bases between.

The V gene is TRBV6-4, the J gene TRBJ2-1; 9 bases match TRBD2. This CDR3 region has 16 residues. V lost 6 bases, J lost 9 bases, and 15 bases stayed unmatched. Germline CDR1 MRHNA, CDR2 SNTAGT. In DNA, the CDR3 is TGTGCCAGCAGGCAAGAACCGGGACTAGCCGTTTTTGAGCAGTTCTTC. This sequence encodes CASRQEPGLAVFEQFF.

V and J are TRBV18 and TRBJ1-1, with D uncertain. Germline loops: CDR1 KGHSH, CDR2 LQKENI. The CDR3 consists of 14 residues. Trimming removed 2 bases at V and 1 base at J, with 8 bases between. The CDR3 DNA is TGTGCCAGCTCACCAACGTCGGGGAACACTGAAGCTTTCTTT. It specifies CASSPTSGNTEAFF.

V usage is TRBV24-1 and J usage is TRBJ2-2; 9 bases fit TRBD1. From germline, CDR1 is KGHDR and CDR2 SFDVKD. Losses at the gene ends were 8 bases for V and 1 base for J; bases not matched to a gene: 13. This CDR3 is built from 18 residues. This CDR3 reads CATTSSWTGDLNTGELFF. The DNA for the CDR3 is TGTGCCACCACCTCATCTTGGACAGGGGACTTGAACACCGGGGAGCTGTTTTTT.

Only a few counts were recorded for this clone. The rearrangement joins TRBV5-6 to TRBJ1-5, with 7 nucleotides matching TRBD1. This CDR3 is 16 amino acids long. Germline CDR1 reads SGHDT; CDR2 reads YYEEEE. The junction had 16 bases not matched to a gene; V was cut back by 4 bases and J by 9 bases. CDR3 DNA sequence: TGTGCCAGCAGCAATCGACAGAGGGGGCTCGGGGGGCCCCAGCATTTT. This gives the protein CASSNRQRGLGGPQHF.

This chain uses TRBV7-9 with TRBJ1-6; 8 bases align to TRBD1. The CDR3 covers 16 residues. From germline, CDR1 is SEHNR and CDR2 FQNEAQ (reference sequence). V dropped 2 bases and J dropped 3; count of bases not matched to a gene: 3. The CDR3, as DNA: TGTGCCAGCAGCTTATCACAGGGGGACTATAATTCACCCCTCCACTTT. Translated, it gives CASSLSQGDYNSPLHF.

This chain connects TRBV5-4 to TRBJ2-7, with 13 positions matching TRBD2. The CDR3 runs to 14 residues. Germline V gives CDR1 SGHNT, CDR2 YYREEE (reference sequence). V dropped 5 bases and J dropped 3; count of bases not matched to a gene: 2. The CDR3 nucleotides are TGTGCCAGCAGACTAGCGGGGGGGCTCTACGAGCAGTACTTC. Residues: CASRLAGGLYEQYF.

The chain carries TRBV28 and TRBJ2-5; possible D gene TRBD1, 7 bases. Germline V gene lookup returns CDR1 MDHEN and CDR2 SYDVKM. The CDR3 runs to 15 residues. V dropped 5 bases and J dropped 6 bases, with 19 bases sitting between them. CDR3 DNA sequence: TGTGCCAGCAGTACCAGAGACAGGGAGGCTAAGACCCAGTACTTC. Residues: CASSTRDREAKTQYF. The full variable domain, with the rest looked up from reference TRBV28 and TRBJ2-5, is DVKVTQSSRYLVKRTGEKVFLECVQDMDHENMFWYRQDPGLGLRLIYFSYDVKMKEKGDIPEGYSVSREKKERFSLILESASTNQTSMYLCASSTRDREAKTQYFGPGTRLLVL.

V gene TRBV12-3 or TRBV12-4 combines with J gene TRBJ2-5; possible D gene TRBD1, 6 bases. Trimming pared 6 bases from V and 5 bases from J, leaving 10 bases between. The CDR3 is made up of 12 amino acids. CDR3 DNA: TGTGCCAGCAGCCAGGGGCGGGAGACCCAGTACTTC. It translates to CASSQGRETQYF.

The chain employs TRBV10-3 and TRBJ1-3; 7 positions match TRBD1. Unmatched junction bases numbered 18, after V lost 7 bases and J lost 0 bases. This CDR3 has 19 amino acids. Germline CDR1 is ENHRY and CDR2 is SYGVKD. The CDR3 spells CAIKDQGGETPSSGNTIYF. In DNA, the CDR3 is TGTGCCATCAAAGATCAGGGGGGCGAGACTCCCAGCTCTGGAAACACCATATATTTT.

The chain is built from TRBV7-9 and TRBJ2-1; 10 bases align to TRBD2. V shed 1 base and J 8 bases; nucleotides not matched to a gene: 5. Per the germline V gene, CDR1 is SEHNR and CDR2 is FQNEAQ (reference sequence). The CDR3 covers 15 residues. CDR3 sequence (DNA): TGTGCCAGCAGCTTAGGGCTAGCGGGAGCCCATGAGCAGTTCTTC. Translated: CASSLGLAGAHEQFF.

V and J are TRBV28 and TRBJ1-3, with a possible D match to TRBD1 (5 bases). The CDR3 loop spans 15 amino acids. Germline CDR1 MDHEN, CDR2 SYDVKM. The V end was cut by 8 bases, the J end by 1 base, with 15 bases between. CDR3 protein: CASGSYSGSGNTIYF. The CDR3 DNA reads TGTGCCAGCGGATCCTACTCAGGGTCTGGAAACACCATATATTTT.

The rearrangement links TRBV12-3 or TRBV12-4 to TRBJ2-5; no reliable D call. The CDR3 extends over 11 amino acids. Trimming removed 6 bases at V and 2 bases at J, with 4 bases between. The CDR3 loop is CASRLQETQYF. In DNA form, the CDR3 reads TGTGCCAGCAGACTGCAAGAGACCCAGTACTTC.

The chain couples TRBV28 to TRBJ2-1; tentatively, D is TRBD2 (6 bases). The length of the CDR3 is 14 residues. V lost 3 bases to trimming and J lost 8 bases, with 14 bases between them. In germline, CDR1 is MDHEN, CDR2 SYDVKM. This CDR3 is CASSLPGRRDEQFF. In DNA, the CDR3 is TGTGCCAGCAGTTTGCCCGGGAGACGGGATGAGCAGTTCTTC.